These 19 T cell receptor beta chains originate from one sample sequenced in a study of blood T cell repertoires in COVID-19 (dated by TCRdb to the early 2020s). Preparation of the library involved the immunoSEQ multiplex PCR assay. The immuneACCESS repertoire file appears here via TCRdb, limited to in-frame rearrangements. These files lack a portion of the clones; in checked studies, under half of the deficit traces to unresolved V genes, and the cause of the others is not known. The sample table records under 200,000 clones; 88% of these occur just once. 5.5% to 7% of the sample comes from the top ten. Sequencing used peripheral blood. These receptors originate from a man between 35 and 55 years old with active or convalescent COVID-19.

The V gene is TRBV19, the J gene TRBJ1-3; D is possibly TRBD1 (6 bases). The CDR3 totals 14 residues. Per the germline V gene, CDR1 is LNHDA and CDR2 is SQIVND (reference sequence). The V gene lost 3 bases and the J gene lost 1 base, with 7 bases spanning the gap. The CDR3 sequence: CASSMGASGNTIYF. In DNA form, the CDR3 reads TGTGCCAGTAGTATGGGGGCATCTGGAAACACCATATATTTT. Looking up the rest from reference TRBV19 and TRBJ1-3 gives the full variable domain: DGGITQSPKYLFRKEGQNVTLSCEQNLNHDAMYWYRQDPGQGLRLIYYSQIVNDFQKGDIAEGYSVSREKKESFPLTVTSAQKNPTAFYLCASSMGASGNTIYFGEGSWLTVV.

The genes are TRBV5-4 and TRBJ2-3; D is perhaps TRBD1 (7 bases). CDR3 size: 15 residues. Germline CDR1 and CDR2: SGHNT and YYREEE (reference sequence). V gave up 3 bases and J gave up 2 bases, with 13 bases separating them. This CDR3 is CASSSPGGSTDTQYF. The CDR3 DNA is TGTGCCAGCAGCTCGCCAGGGGGGTCCACAGATACGCAGTATTTT.

This chain uses TRBV6-5 with TRBJ1-1, with TRBD1 identical over 8 bases. With V trimmed by 5 bases and J by 1 base, 6 bases remained unmatched. Germline CDR1 is MNHEY and CDR2 is SVGAGI. The CDR3 is 15 amino acids. As DNA, the CDR3 is TGTGCCAGCAGTACCGACAGGGGTTCGAACACTGAAGCTTTCTTT. It specifies CASSTDRGSNTEAFF.

This chain joins TRBV9 and TRBJ2-7; 8 bases are shared with TRBD1. Germline V gene sequence: CDR1 SGDLS, CDR2 YYNGEE. The V and J ends lost 3 bases and 1 base, in that order; junction bases with no gene match: 6. This CDR3 has 15 amino acids. In nucleotides, the CDR3 is TGTGCCAGCAGCGCAGGGACAGGTCTTTCCTACGAGCAGTACTTC. This translates into CASSAGTGLSYEQYF.

CDR3 DNA sequence: TGTGCCAGTAGCCAGGGGCGAAACACCATATATTTT. Translated, it gives CASSQGRNTIYF. The rearrangement joins TRBV19 to TRBJ1-3; maybe TRBD1 (6 bases). V dropped 6 bases and J dropped 5 bases, with 8 bases sitting between them. Germline CDR1 reads LNHDA; CDR2 reads SQIVND (reference sequence). The CDR3 extends over 12 amino acids. Supplemented by reference TRBV19 and TRBJ1-3, the full variable domain reads DGGITQSPKYLFRKEGQNVTLSCEQNLNHDAMYWYRQDPGQGLRLIYYSQIVNDFQKGDIAEGYSVSREKKESFPLTVTSAQKNPTAFYLCASSQGRNTIYFGEGSWLTVV.

This clone was picked up one time. Other DNA sequences in the sample encode the same CDR3. The CDR3 DNA sequence: TGTGCCAGTAGTATACGGGGGGCGGGCAATCAGCCCCAGCATTTT. This encodes CASSIRGAGNQPQHF. The gene calls are TRBV19 and TRBJ1-5; D possibly corresponds to TRBD1 (6 bases). The CDR3 is 15 amino acids. Germline V gives CDR1 LNHDA, CDR2 SQIVND (reference sequence). V was pared by 2 bases and J by 2 bases, with 10 bases between. Full variable domain (rest looked up from reference TRBV19 and TRBJ1-5): DGGITQSPKYLFRKEGQNVTLSCEQNLNHDAMYWYRQDPGQGLRLIYYSQIVNDFQKGDIAEGYSVSREKKESFPLTVTSAQKNPTAFYLCASSIRGAGNQPQHFGDGTRLSIL.

V and J are TRBV28 and TRBJ1-5; 7 positions match TRBD1. The CDR3 contains 15 residues. Germline V gene lookup returns CDR1 MDHEN and CDR2 SYDVKM. V was pared by 5 bases and J by 0 bases, with 4 bases of the junction left unmatched. The CDR3 DNA sequence: TGTGCCAGCAGTCCGACAGGGAGTAGCAATCAGCCCCAGCATTTT. Its protein is CASSPTGSSNQPQHF.

This clone was observed a few times. J is TRBJ1-3 and V is TRBV2, with TRBD1 matching 7 bases. The germline gives CDR1 SNHLY, CDR2 FYNNEI. J was trimmed by 4 bases and V by 2 bases; bases with no gene match: 5. The CDR3 is 15 residues long. CDR3 nucleotide sequence: TGTGCCAGCAGTGAAAACAGGGGAACCGGAAACACCATATATTTT. This gives the protein CASSENRGTGNTIYF.

This chain connects TRBV11-2 to TRBJ2-7; 8 nucleotides align to TRBD1. The CDR3 is 16 residues long. J was trimmed by 0 bases and V by 5 bases; bases with no gene match: 9. The germline V gene has CDR1 SGHAT and CDR2 FQNNGV. The CDR3 coding sequence is TGTGCCAGCAGCCGTGGATCAGGGGGCACCTCCTACGAGCAGTACTTC. Residues: CASSRGSGGTSYEQYF.

The chain uses TRBV7-2 and TRBJ2-5, with D possibly being TRBD2 (7 bases). The CDR3 extends over 16 amino acids. Germline V CDR1 and CDR2: SGHTA, FQGNSA. The ends were cut back, 2 bases at V and 5 bases at J, with 18 bases in the middle. CDR3 sequence (DNA): TGTGCCAGCAGCTTAAGGGGGGGGGCCGGTAAGGAGACCCAGTACTTC. Amino acid sequence: CASSLRGGAGKETQYF.

The chain employs TRBV11-2 and TRBJ1-2, with D possibly TRBD1 on 5 matching bases. Trimming pared 8 bases from V and 5 bases from J, leaving 15 bases between. Germline V lookup: CDR1 SGHAT, CDR2 FQNNGV. This CDR3 is 13 amino acids long. Written as DNA, the CDR3 is TGTGCCAGCGGGGGGGGTGCCAATTATGGCTACACCTTC. It translates to CASGGGANYGYTF. Drawing the rest from reference TRBV11-2 and TRBJ1-2, the complete variable domain is EAGVAQSPRYKIIEKRQSVAFWCNPISGHATLYWYQQILGQGPKLLIQFQNNGVVDDSQLPKDRFSAERLKGVDSTLKIQPAKLEDSAVYLCASGGGANYGYTFGSGTRLTVV.

The chain uses TRBV11-3 and TRBJ2-1; D unresolved. The length of the CDR3 is 13 residues. The V gene lost 2 bases and the J gene lost 3 bases, with 5 bases spanning the gap. The V gene's germline CDR1 is SGHNT and CDR2 YENEEA. This chain's CDR3 is CASSLSNYNEQFF. CDR3 bases: TGTGCCAGCAGCTTAAGCAACTACAATGAGCAGTTCTTC.

This clone is a singleton in its sample. The chain links TRBV11-3 to TRBJ2-1; the D gene is possibly TRBD2 (5 bases). The germline CDR1 and CDR2 sequences are SGHNT and YENEEA. There are 13 residues in the CDR3. The V gene lost 5 bases and the J gene lost 6 bases, with 11 bases spanning the gap. CDR3 sequence reads: CASSPGLGNEQFF. The CDR3 nucleotides read TGTGCCAGCAGCCCCGGACTGGGCAATGAGCAGTTCTTC.

The J gene is TRBJ1-6, the V gene TRBV6-5; no clear D gene. Between the trimmed V and J ends, which lost 10 bases and 8 bases, there was a span of 15 bases. The CDR3 totals 13 residues. Germline CDR1 MNHEY, CDR2 SVGAGI. The CDR3 region has the DNA TGTGCCACCACGGCGTTTAGCGATTCACCCCTCCACTTT. This translates into CATTAFSDSPLHF.

The CDR3 DNA follows: TGTGCCATCACCAAGGACAGGGATAAGGGCTACACCTTC. It yields the protein CAITKDRDKGYTF. The V and J genes are TRBV10-3 and TRBJ1-2, with 8 positions matching TRBD1. The CDR3 is made up of 13 amino acids. Germline values: CDR1 ENHRY, CDR2 SYGVKD. J gave up 8 bases and V 7 bases, and 9 bases lay outside the gene matches.

The V gene is TRBV6-5, the J gene TRBJ1-2; 7 nucleotides line up with TRBD1. Germline V gene sequence: CDR1 MNHEY, CDR2 SVGAGI. V lost 5 bases and J lost 7; bases outside the gene matches: 7. The CDR3 length is 13 residues. The CDR3 reads CASSRQGESGYTF. The CDR3 region has the DNA TGTGCCAGCAGTCGACAGGGCGAAAGTGGCTACACCTTC.

The J gene is TRBJ2-5, the V gene TRBV5-1; D uncertain. The germline V gene encodes CDR1 SGHRS and CDR2 YFSETQ. This CDR3 comprises 14 residues. The V end lost 4 bases, the J end lost 1 base, and 11 bases lay between the germline ends. Written as DNA, the CDR3 is TGCGCCAGCAGCGAGGTAAACGGCCAAGAGACCCAGTACTTC. Amino acid sequence: CASSEVNGQETQYF.

V gene TRBV15 combines with J gene TRBJ2-7, with D perhaps matching TRBD2 (6 bases). The CDR3 extends over 20 amino acids. Germline V lookup: CDR1 LNHNV, CDR2 YYDKDF (reference sequence). The ends were cut back, 0 bases at V and 3 bases at J, with 27 bases in the middle. The CDR3 bases are TGTGCCACCAGCAGAGATGGAGGTAGGGACTTCCGATACTTAAACTACGAGCAGTACTTC. Amino acids: CATSRDGGRDFRYLNYEQYF.

This sequence joins TRBV27 and TRBJ1-6; D remains unclear. The CDR3 is 16 amino acids. V was pared by 4 bases and J by 14 bases, with 24 bases between. The germline V gene has CDR1 MNHEY and CDR2 SMNVEV (reference sequence). In DNA, the CDR3 is TGTGCCAGCAGTTCCTGGTTAGAGGGAAGAAGAGACACCCTCCACTTT. The encoded protein is CASSSWLEGRRDTLHF.